This T cell receptor beta chain is drawn from a study of blood T cell repertoires in COVID-19. Across the whole study: COVID-19 samples collected from the United States, Italy and Spain covered acute and convalescent phases. From T cells, B-cell-depleted T cells, or PBMCs came the material, which was cDNA or gDNA.

Germline assignment: CDR1 SQVTM and CDR2 ANQGSEA. The CDR3 sequence is 14 residues long. V was pared by 4 bases and J by 4 bases, with 16 bases between. In the study's own analysis: Scientists estimated how many nucleated cells there were by amplifying reference gene primers. Profiling relied on immunoSEQ multiplex PCR, and the TCRdb table lists in-frame clones only, not all of them. V, J and clone size are taken as reported in that table, and D and trimming were inferred from the DNA itself. The repertoire holds around 80,000 clones, with about 87% as singletons. This clonotype was obtained from an elderly man with active or convalescent COVID-19. The rearrangement links TRBV29-1 to TRBJ1-2; D is possibly TRBD1 (6 bases). Sequencing was performed on peripheral blood. CDR3 region: CSVGNSGAGYGYTF. DNA for the CDR3: TGCAGCGTTGGTAATTCAGGGGCGGGCTATGGCTACACCTTC.